Listed below are T cell receptor beta chains from one sample, sequenced in a study of T-cell reconstitution after alpha-beta-depleted transplantation in children. TCRdb called the PCR reads again in MiXCR, with one record for every CDR3 protein. The sample shows around 240,000 distinct CDR3 sequences, roughly 8.2% of them seen only once. Sequences were derived from PBMCs, mostly from graft donor cells, sampled 180 days after TCRalphabeta/CD19-depleted stem cell transplant. The receptors were gathered from a male patient between 10 and 17 years old who had a stem cell transplant for acute lymphoblastic leukemia, so the T cells may come from the graft donor. The conserved cysteine and the conserved F or W are not part of the CDR3 here.

V gene: TRBV20-1
J gene: TRBJ2-7
CDR3 protein: SAGPRSYEQY

V gene: TRBV10-3
J gene: TRBJ2-7
CDR3 protein: AIWGSGDGSSYEQY

V gene: TRBV6-1
J gene: TRBJ2-7
CDR3 protein: ASSGWPFPGAGGYEQY

V gene: TRBV7-9
J gene: TRBJ2-7
CDR3 protein: ASTVSGRAPYEQY

V gene: TRBV24-1
J gene: TRBJ2-7
CDR3 protein: ATSDLQGEQY

V gene: TRBV21-1
J gene: TRBJ1-4
CDR3 protein: ASSKGLQGIGEKLF

V gene: TRBV28
J gene: TRBJ2-7
CDR3 protein: ASSLFGLAGGETYEQY

V gene: TRBV10-3
J gene: TRBJ2-7
CDR3 protein: AISGGSSYEQY

V gene: TRBV12-3/TRBV12-4
J gene: TRBJ2-7
CDR3 protein: ASSLDFGESPYEQY

V gene: TRBV20-1
J gene: TRBJ1-1
CDR3 protein: SASRGPGRLNTEAF

V gene: TRBV28
J gene: TRBJ2-7
CDR3 protein: ASSLSGRAHSEQY

V gene: TRBV7-2
J gene: TRBJ2-7
CDR3 protein: ASSLTGHEQY

V gene: TRBV6-2/TRBV6-3
J gene: TRBJ2-7
CDR3 protein: ASTWRVSYEQY

V gene: TRBV23-1
J gene: TRBJ2-7
CDR3 protein: ASSRTGRQY

V gene: TRBV5-1
J gene: TRBJ1-2
CDR3 protein: ASSLVGGPLYGYT

V gene: TRBV5-1
J gene: TRBJ2-7
CDR3 protein: ASSSGTDTPYEQY

V gene: TRBV12-3/TRBV12-4
J gene: TRBJ1-6
CDR3 protein: ASSLIGGAKSPLH

V gene: TRBV5-1
J gene: TRBJ1-3
CDR3 protein: ASSPNPTDSGNTIY

V gene: TRBV4-1
J gene: TRBJ2-1
CDR3 protein: ASSQGGSPSGSYNEQF

V gene: TRBV25-1
J gene: TRBJ2-4
CDR3 protein: ASSEGGQVWAKNIQY

V gene: TRBV5-1
J gene: TRBJ2-2
CDR3 protein: ASSLEGQITGELF

V gene: TRBV25-1
J gene: TRBJ2-6
CDR3 protein: ASAGQGRDVLT

V gene: TRBV5-1
J gene: TRBJ2-7
CDR3 protein: ASSQGTSSYEQY

V gene: TRBV6-2/TRBV6-3
J gene: TRBJ1-6
CDR3 protein: ASRIPGYNSPLH

V gene: TRBV20-1
J gene: TRBJ1-6
CDR3 protein: SARDLTGGNHNSPLH

V gene: TRBV7-3
J gene: TRBJ2-1
CDR3 protein: ASSSRMGEQF

V gene: TRBV4-3
J gene: TRBJ2-1
CDR3 protein: ASSQGAAHNEQF

V gene: TRBV20-1
J gene: TRBJ2-2
CDR3 protein: SARTRDRDTGELF

V gene: TRBV5-1
J gene: TRBJ1-2
CDR3 protein: ASSLNRGMDYGYT

V gene: TRBV5-5
J gene: TRBJ2-7
CDR3 protein: ASSSKDTAYYEQY

V gene: TRBV7-6
J gene: TRBJ1-5
CDR3 protein: ASSLALGNQPQH

V gene: TRBV24-1
J gene: TRBJ2-7
CDR3 protein: APTPGQGSEQY

V gene: TRBV19
J gene: TRBJ1-2
CDR3 protein: ASSPISPRGGYGYT

V gene: TRBV9
J gene: TRBJ2-2
CDR3 protein: ASSVRGVRTGELF

V gene: TRBV5-4
J gene: TRBJ2-2
CDR3 protein: ASTKRWTAANTGELF

V gene: TRBV5-1
J gene: TRBJ2-5
CDR3 protein: ASSRSGRAGETQY

V gene: TRBV20-1
J gene: TRBJ2-7
CDR3 protein: SARGQGRIYEQY

V gene: TRBV10-3
J gene: TRBJ1-2
CDR3 protein: AIRWDVANYGYT

V gene: TRBV3-1
J gene: TRBJ2-5
CDR3 protein: ASSQDGETQY

V gene: TRBV5-1
J gene: TRBJ2-3
CDR3 protein: ASSTRRALPDTQY

V gene: TRBV13
J gene: TRBJ2-7
CDR3 protein: ASSLIGTEQY

V gene: TRBV18
J gene: TRBJ2-7
CDR3 protein: ASSPSGGYSYEQY

V gene: TRBV5-1
J gene: TRBJ1-4
CDR3 protein: ASSFGQGKGNEKLF

V gene: TRBV4-2
J gene: TRBJ2-5
CDR3 protein: ASSLKRGGGHQETQY

V gene: TRBV29-1
J gene: TRBJ2-5
CDR3 protein: SVDRGAKETQY

V gene: TRBV12-5
J gene: TRBJ2-7
CDR3 protein: ASGSVGYEQY

V gene: TRBV7-9
J gene: TRBJ2-7
CDR3 protein: ASSGRLTYEQY